Each of the 16 T cell receptor beta chains below was sequenced from the same sample in a study of T cell clones after liver transplantation. Assay used: immunoSEQ multiplex PCR; TCRdb lists only in-frame clones, some missing. Altogether tens of thousands of clones are present, approximately 70% being singletons, with the ten largest covering 2.5% to 3%. Sequences were derived from CD4+ T cells from blood, sampled at the roughly 16-month timepoint. The receptors were gathered from a human patient who received a liver transplant. The graft donor may be the source of some T cells.

The chain couples TRBV29-1 to TRBJ2-3; 7 nucleotides line up with TRBD2. The V gene's germline CDR1 is SQVTM and CDR2 ANQGSEA. Germline trimming cut 3 bases from V and 1 base from J; bases unmatched to any gene: 10. The CDR3 spans 16 residues. The CDR3: CSVDLGPGGGTDTQYF. Here the CDR3 DNA reads TGCAGCGTTGACCTAGGACCGGGAGGAGGCACAGATACGCAGTATTTT.

The V and J genes are TRBV6-6 and TRBJ2-7, with D tentatively TRBD2 (6 bases). This CDR3 comprises 13 residues. V was trimmed by 7 bases and J by 3 bases, leaving 13 bases between them. CDR1 MNHNY and CDR2 SVGAGI come from the germline V gene (reference sequence). The CDR3 is CASTHSGSYEQYV. As DNA, the CDR3 is TGTGCCAGCACCCATAGCGGAAGCTACGAGCAGTACGTC.

This clone showed up just a few times. The chain carries TRBV10-2 and TRBJ1-2; weak D call: TRBD1 (5 bases). There are 13 residues in the CDR3. Germline CDR1 reads WSHSY; CDR2 reads SAAADI. Between the trimmed V and J ends, which lost 10 bases and 5 bases, there was a span of 17 bases. In DNA, the CDR3 is TGCGCCACTTCCTCGGACAAAGTTTATGGCTACACCTTC. This translates into CATSSDKVYGYTF.

The rearrangement uses TRBV5-1 and TRBJ2-5; 11 nucleotides match TRBD1. V trimming: 6 bases; J trimming: 4 bases; junction bases outside the gene matches: 8. Germline values: CDR1 SGHRS, CDR2 YFSETQ. The CDR3 runs 15 residues. CDR3 residues: CASNRDRGSGETQYF. Written as DNA, the CDR3 is TGCGCCAGCAACCGGGACAGGGGGTCCGGAGAGACCCAGTACTTC.

The chain combines TRBV7-2 with TRBJ1-2; D not certain. The V gene's germline CDR1 is SGHTA and CDR2 FQGNSA. V dropped 1 base and J dropped 4 bases, with 4 bases sitting between them. The CDR3 contains 12 residues. As DNA, the CDR3 is TGTGCCAGCAGCTTAGGGAGCTATGGCTACACCTTC. Its protein is CASSLGSYGYTF.

CDR3: CSADGYGYTF. Written as DNA, the CDR3 is TGCAGTGCCGACGGCTATGGCTACACCTTC. The gene calls are TRBV20-1 and TRBJ1-2; D call uncertain. Germline V gene data show CDR1 as DFQATT and CDR2 as SNEGSKA (reference sequence). Trimming took off 6 bases at V and 4 bases at J, with 6 bases between the two ends. This CDR3 is 10 amino acids long.

This chain uses TRBV7-2 with TRBJ1-1, with D unresolved. This CDR3 has 12 amino acids. Per the germline V gene, CDR1 is SGHTA and CDR2 is FQGNSA. V was cut by 5 bases and J by 8 bases, with 12 bases left in between. This chain's CDR3 is CASSQQWGEAFF. The CDR3 DNA reads as TGTGCCAGCAGCCAGCAGTGGGGAGAAGCTTTCTTT.

This clone was seen only a few times. The gene calls are TRBV30 and TRBJ2-2; a possible D gene is TRBD2 (6 bases). The CDR3 runs to 14 residues. Germline lookup yields CDR1 GTSNPN and CDR2 SVGIG (reference sequence). The V gene lost 4 bases and the J gene lost 5 bases, with 14 bases spanning the gap. CDR3 nucleotide sequence: TGTGCCTGGACTCGCGGGACGGGGACCGGGGAGCTGTTTTTT. Amino acid sequence: CAWTRGTGTGELFF.

The chain couples TRBV5-1 to TRBJ2-5, with 15 bases lining up with TRBD2. V trimming: 4 bases; J trimming: 2 bases; junction bases outside the gene matches: 9. CDR3 length: 18 residues. The V gene's germline CDR1 is SGHRS and CDR2 YFSETQ. The CDR3 reads CASSPRTSGRVGQETQYF. DNA of the CDR3: TGCGCCAGCAGCCCCCGGACTAGCGGGAGGGTTGGGCAAGAGACCCAGTACTTC.

CDR3 loop: CASSPGDRLSKGYTF. CDR3 DNA: TGTGCCAGCAGCCCAGGGGACAGGTTGTCTAAGGGCTACACCTTC. V usage is TRBV7-2 and J usage is TRBJ1-2, with 8 bases identical to TRBD1. With V trimmed by 5 bases and J by 8 bases, 13 bases remained unmatched. The CDR3 has 15 residues. Germline V CDR1 and CDR2: SGHTA, FQGNSA.

The rearrangement uses TRBV4-1 and TRBJ1-4, with D hard to call. Germline CDR1 and CDR2: MGHRA and YSYEKL. The CDR3 length is 14 residues. V was clipped by 4 bases and J by 4 bases, with 10 bases between them. DNA for the CDR3: TGCGCCAGCAGCCCGGACGGAATTAATGAAAAACTGTTTTTT. This encodes CASSPDGINEKLFF.

The chain is built from TRBV30 and TRBJ2-6; D is possibly TRBD1 (6 bases). The CDR3 is 15 residues long. Per germline, CDR1 GTSNPN and CDR2 SVGIG (reference sequence). Trimming removed 4 bases at V and 1 base at J, with 11 bases between. CDR3 sequence (DNA): TGTGCCTGGAACAGGGAAAGGTCTGGGGCCAACGTCCTGACTTTC. Translating gives CAWNRERSGANVLTF.

This chain links TRBV6-5 with TRBJ1-1; D is ambiguous. Germline V gene lookup returns CDR1 MNHEY and CDR2 SVGAGI. The CDR3 is 14 residues long. V lost 2 bases and J 3 bases, leaving 10 bases between the germline ends. The CDR3: CASSYPGRDTEAFF. The CDR3 DNA reads as TGTGCCAGCAGTTACCCCGGTCGAGACACTGAAGCTTTCTTT.

J is TRBJ2-1 and V is TRBV19; 7 bases match TRBD1. V lost 6 bases and J lost 0; bases outside the gene matches: 5. The CDR3 consists of 15 residues. From germline, CDR1 is LNHDA and CDR2 SQIVND (reference sequence). The chain's CDR3 is CASRPDRSSYNEQFF. The CDR3 nucleotides are TGTGCCAGTAGACCGGACAGGAGCTCCTACAATGAGCAGTTCTTC.

This clone has at least ten counts. This chain connects TRBV19 to TRBJ1-5; no firm D call. V was clipped by 5 bases and J by 3 bases, with 8 bases between them. This CDR3 spans 13 amino acids. Looked up from germline, CDR1 is LNHDA and CDR2 is SQIVND (reference sequence). In nucleotides, the CDR3 is TGTGCCAGTAGTGGCACCATCAATCAGCCCCAGCATTTT. It encodes CASSGTINQPQHF.

V gene TRBV7-8 combines with J gene TRBJ2-1; the match to TRBD2 covers 15 bases. There are 16 residues in the CDR3. The junction had 8 bases not matched to a gene; V was cut back by 5 bases and J by 9 bases. CDR1 and CDR2 from the germline V gene are SGHVS and FQNEAQ. The CDR3 region has the DNA TGTGCCAGCAGCCTCCTGGGACTAGCGGGAGGCCTTGAGCAGTTCTTC. Translating it yields CASSLLGLAGGLEQFF.